The 27 T cell receptor beta chains presented below share a single source sample, sequenced in a study of beta chain features in type 1 diabetes. Expressed TCRB transcripts got sequenced, as all isolated RNA was reverse transcribed. TCRdb's copy holds only in-frame clones and misses some; the assay was immunoSEQ multiplex PCR. The sample includes about 16,000 clones, approximately 55% seen only once; the top ten take less than 0.5%. Sample: stem cell memory CD4+ T cells from blood. The origin of the receptors is a woman younger than 35 in good health.

J is TRBJ2-7 and V is TRBV28; unclear D gene. CDR3 size: 14 residues. Trimming removed 2 bases at V and 0 bases at J, with 8 bases between. The germline V gene has CDR1 MDHEN and CDR2 SYDVKM. CDR3 DNA: TGTGCCAGCAGTTTAGCGGTTGGCTCCTACGAGCAGTACTTC. It translates to CASSLAVGSYEQYF.

This clone appeared a few times. This rearrangement joins TRBV5-1 to TRBJ2-1, with D possibly being TRBD1 (6 bases). CDR3 size: 15 residues. Trimming pared 2 bases from V and 2 bases from J, leaving 11 bases between. The V gene's germline CDR1 is SGHRS and CDR2 YFSETQ. CDR3 coding DNA: TGCGCCAGCAGCTTTGGGGGCACCCCCTACAATGAGCAGTTCTTC. Translating it yields CASSFGGTPYNEQFF.

The CDR3 reads CASSVSAPRGNQPQHF. CDR3 in DNA: TGTGCCAGCAGTGTATCGGCCCCGAGGGGCAATCAGCCCCAGCATTTT. The V and J genes are TRBV2 and TRBJ1-5; D is unresolved. Per germline, CDR1 SNHLY and CDR2 FYNNEI. The CDR3 spans 16 residues. V shed 4 bases and J shed 2 bases, with 15 bases lying between them.

This clone was counted a few times. V usage is TRBV4-1 and J usage is TRBJ1-1, with D unclear. The CDR3 covers 16 residues. V was clipped by 0 bases and J by 1 base, with 12 bases between them. From germline, CDR1 is MGHRA and CDR2 YSYEKL. CDR3 in DNA: TGCGCCAGCAGCCAAGATAAGGGAGGTCGGAACACTGAAGCTTTCTTT. It codes for CASSQDKGGRNTEAFF.

This clone was counted between two and nine times. J is TRBJ2-5 and V is TRBV21-1; TRBD2 was called by the table and not checked on the DNA. TRBV21-1 is a pseudogene segment. The CDR3 spans 12 residues. The CDR3: CASRIGGETQYF. In nucleotides, the CDR3 is TGTGCCAGCAGAATAGGAGGGGAGACCCAGTACTTC.

This clone occurred a few times. The chain joins TRBV29-1 to TRBJ1-1, with D perhaps TRBD1 (5 bases). This CDR3 comprises 13 residues. V shed 6 bases and J shed 1 base, with 12 bases lying between them. Germline V gives CDR1 SQVTM, CDR2 ANQGSEA. This CDR3 is CSVTATGNTEAFF. The CDR3 DNA follows: TGCAGCGTGACCGCTACAGGGAACACTGAAGCTTTCTTT.

The V gene is TRBV5-6, the J gene TRBJ1-4, with D uncertain. Looked up from germline, CDR1 is SGHDT and CDR2 is YYEEEE. This CDR3 has 12 residues. Trimming took 2 bases from V and 6 from J, leaving 5 bases between them. The DNA of the CDR3 is TGTGCCAGCAGCTTTTCGGATGAAAAACTGTTTTTT. This translates into CASSFSDEKLFF. The whole variable domain, remainder taken from reference TRBV5-6 and TRBJ1-4, is DAGVTQSPTHLIKTRGQQVTLRCSPKSGHDTVSWYQQALGQGPQFIFQYYEEEERQRGNFPDRFSGHQFPNYSSELNVNALLLGDSALYLCASSFSDEKLFFGSGTQLSVL.

V gene TRBV10-3 combines with J gene TRBJ2-2, with TRBD1 matching over 11 bases. J gave up 6 bases and V 10 bases, and 4 bases lay outside the gene matches. Germline V gene lookup returns CDR1 ENHRY and CDR2 SYGVKD. There are 13 residues in the CDR3. CDR3 residues: CATGGQGAGELFF. Here the CDR3 DNA reads TGTGCCACCGGGGGACAGGGGGCCGGGGAGCTGTTTTTT.

The genes are TRBV5-1 and TRBJ1-1, with TRBD1 as a possible D gene (6 bases). Trimming stripped 5 bases from V and 1 base from J, with 18 bases between. The CDR3 is made up of 16 amino acids. Looked up from germline, CDR1 is SGHRS and CDR2 is YFSETQ. CDR3 protein: CASSPTPQGRNTEAFF. CDR3 coding DNA: TGCGCCAGCAGTCCAACCCCCCAGGGGAGGAACACTGAAGCTTTCTTT.

This clone turned up a few times. V is TRBV6-6 and J is TRBJ1-5, with D maybe TRBD1 (6 bases). V lost 0 bases and J lost 6, with 15 bases in between. The CDR3 spans 16 residues. CDR1 is MNHNY, CDR2 SVGAGI, per germline (reference sequence). This CDR3 reads CASSYSNRGEGQPQHF. CDR3 nucleotides: TGTGCCAGCAGTTACTCGAATAGGGGGGAGGGTCAGCCCCAGCATTTT.

This clone has more than one count but fewer than ten. This rearrangement joins TRBV30 to TRBJ1-1; D remains ambiguous. Germline assignment: CDR1 GTSNPN and CDR2 SVGIG (reference sequence). This CDR3 has 15 residues. V was shortened by 2 bases and J by 1 base, with 14 bases between the two germline ends. The CDR3, as DNA: TGTGCCTGGAGTCTACAGCTAACGAGGAACACTGAAGCTTTCTTT. Its translation: CAWSLQLTRNTEAFF.

The chain carries TRBV7-3 and TRBJ2-1, with TRBD1 matching 10 bases. In germline, CDR1 is SGHTA, CDR2 FQGTGA. The CDR3 contains 15 residues. V lost 4 bases and J lost 8; bases outside the gene matches: 8. This CDR3 is CASSSAGTGEYEQFF. CDR3 in DNA: TGTGCCAGCAGCTCTGCCGGGACAGGGGAATATGAGCAGTTCTTC. The full variable domain, its missing parts supplied by reference TRBV7-3 and TRBJ2-1, is GAGVSQTPSNKVTEKGKYVELRCDPISGHTALYWYRQSLGQGPEFLIYFQGTGAADDSGLPNDRFFAVRPEGSVSTLKIQRTERGDSAVYLCASSSAGTGEYEQFFGPGTRLTVL.

The CDR3 protein is CASSEPKGQGHNEQFF. Here the CDR3 DNA reads TGTGCCAGCAGTGAACCCAAGGGACAGGGACACAATGAGCAGTTCTTC. This sequence joins TRBV25-1 and TRBJ2-1; 9 bases agree with TRBD1. The CDR3 extends over 16 amino acids. Trimming at V came to 2 bases and at J to 5 bases, leaving 7 bases not matched to a gene. Per germline, CDR1 MGHDK and CDR2 SYGVNS.

This clone was detected only a few times. The chain couples TRBV6-1 to TRBJ1-2; tentatively, D is TRBD1 (5 bases). Trimming left V 6 bases short and J 3 bases short, with 17 bases between. This CDR3 is 15 amino acids long. Germline CDR1 and CDR2: MNHNS and SASEGT. CDR3 amino acids: CASSQAPGKDYGYTF. The CDR3 nucleotides are TGTGCCAGCAGCCAGGCGCCAGGGAAGGACTATGGCTACACCTTC.

The chain couples TRBV5-4 to TRBJ2-2; D gene unclear. V was clipped by 4 bases and J by 1 base, with 14 bases between them. CDR3 length: 16 residues. CDR1 and CDR2 (germline): SGHNT, YYREEE (reference sequence). CDR3 nucleotide sequence: TGTGCCAGCAGCGACCTAAGCGTCGGGAACACCGGGGAGCTGTTTTTT. Translated: CASSDLSVGNTGELFF.

The chain has TRBV25-1 and TRBJ2-7, with TRBD2 as a possible D gene (6 bases). The germline CDR1 and CDR2 sequences are MGHDK and SYGVNS. This CDR3 is 13 amino acids long. The V end lost 6 bases, the J end lost 3 bases, and 12 bases lay between the germline ends. The chain's CDR3 is CASRATSSYEQYF. In DNA, the CDR3 is TGTGCCAGCAGGGCGACTAGTAGCTACGAGCAGTACTTC.

V usage is TRBV25-1 and J usage is TRBJ2-7; unclear D gene. Trimming pared 8 bases from V and 4 bases from J, leaving 9 bases between. The CDR3 runs 11 residues. CDR1 and CDR2 from the germline V gene are MGHDK and SYGVNS. The CDR3 coding sequence is TGTGCCAGCCTATCCTTGTACGAGCAGTACTTC. Its translation is CASLSLYEQYF.

The chain has TRBV5-4 and TRBJ2-1; 9 bases map to TRBD2. This CDR3 contains 16 residues. CDR1 and CDR2 from the germline V gene are SGHNT and YYREEE (reference sequence). The V and J ends lost 1 base and 7 bases, in that order; junction bases with no gene match: 9. Here the CDR3 reads CASSLWSGRPGNEQFF. As DNA, the CDR3 is TGTGCCAGCAGCTTGTGGAGCGGGAGGCCGGGGAATGAGCAGTTCTTC.

This clone was counted only a few times. The chain links TRBV7-2 to TRBJ1-5; unclear D gene. Trimming shortened V by 1 base and J by 9 bases, and 13 bases separated the two germline ends. Per the germline V gene, CDR1 is SGHTA and CDR2 is FQGNSA. The CDR3 covers 14 residues. DNA for the CDR3: TGTGCCAGCAGCTTAGACACCTCGGCGGGGCCCCAGCATTTT. This sequence encodes CASSLDTSAGPQHF.

This clone was seen a handful of times. The chain carries TRBV5-1 and TRBJ2-1, with a possible D match to TRBD1 (5 bases). Germline CDR1 and CDR2: SGHRS and YFSETQ. The CDR3 loop spans 12 amino acids. V gave up 5 bases and J gave up 7 bases, with 10 bases separating them. In DNA form, the CDR3 reads TGCGCCAGCAGGGAAGGGGCAAATGAGCAGTTCTTC. Translation gives CASREGANEQFF.

This rearrangement joins TRBV10-3 to TRBJ2-1; 10 nucleotides match TRBD2. Trimming took 2 bases from V and 0 from J; bases not matched to a gene: 1. CDR3 length: 16 amino acids. Germline CDR1 is ENHRY and CDR2 is SYGVKD. The CDR3 is CAISEVAGGSYNEQFF. Written as DNA, the CDR3 is TGTGCCATCAGTGAGGTAGCGGGGGGCTCCTACAATGAGCAGTTCTTC.

J is TRBJ2-2 and V is TRBV18; TRBD2 is a possible D gene (6 bases). CDR3 size: 18 residues. Germline lookup yields CDR1 KGHSH and CDR2 LQKENI. Trimming removed 0 bases at V and 0 bases at J, with 14 bases between. The DNA of the CDR3 is TGTGCCAGCTCACCACCGGAGGGGCACGCTTCGAACACCGGGGAGCTGTTTTTT. The encoded protein is CASSPPEGHASNTGELFF.

The rearrangement links TRBV25-1 to TRBJ2-5, with 9 nucleotides matching TRBD2. The V segment lost 6 bases and the J segment 5 bases; nucleotides outside the gene matches: 13. The length of the CDR3 is 16 residues. CDR1 and CDR2 (germline): MGHDK, SYGVNS. The DNA for the CDR3 is TGTGCCAGCAGCTCGGGTGTAGCGGGAGTAGGCGAGACCCAGTACTTC. Residues: CASSSGVAGVGETQYF.

The chain recombines TRBV6-5 with TRBJ2-2; the D gene is possibly TRBD2 (5 bases). This CDR3 region has 15 residues. Trimming cost V 11 bases and J 6 bases, with 22 bases left between them. In germline, CDR1 is MNHEY, CDR2 SVGAGI. CDR3 sequence (DNA): TGTGCCTCCAAAGACACGGCGGGTGGGGCCGGGGAGCTGTTTTTT. Protein product: CASKDTAGGAGELFF.

The chain couples TRBV6-1 to TRBJ1-5, with D possibly being TRBD1 (5 bases). Trimming removed 2 bases at V and 0 bases at J, with 11 bases between. The CDR3 loop spans 16 amino acids. The germline V gene has CDR1 MNHNS and CDR2 SASEGT. This CDR3 reads CASSEIDSYSNQPQHF. CDR3 nucleotide sequence: TGTGCCAGCAGTGAAATAGACAGTTATAGCAATCAGCCCCAGCATTTT.

This clone appeared a few times. The chain employs TRBV5-1 and TRBJ2-7, with a possible D match to TRBD1 (7 bases). Germline-derived CDR1 and CDR2 are SGHRS and YFSETQ. The CDR3 extends over 15 amino acids. V was shortened by 3 bases and J by 6 bases, with 19 bases between the two germline ends. CDR3 protein: CASSSFPRGTGEQYF. The DNA of the CDR3 is TGCGCCAGCAGCTCCTTCCCCAGGGGGACTGGCGAGCAGTACTTC.

This rearrangement joins TRBV19 to TRBJ2-2; 7 nucleotides align to TRBD2. V shed 6 bases and J 6 bases; nucleotides not matched to a gene: 7. This CDR3 is built from 14 residues. Germline assignment: CDR1 LNHDA and CDR2 SQIVND (reference sequence). The CDR3: CASRRERGSGELFF. DNA of the CDR3: TGTGCCAGTAGGCGGGAGCGTGGATCCGGGGAGCTGTTTTTT.